This T cell receptor (beta chain) is drawn from a study of a mutant IDH1 vaccine in newly diagnosed glioma. Study-wide background: The first vaccination came 4-6 weeks after radiotherapy alone, or with temozolomide cycles. Most had both radiotherapy and temozolomide beforehand; others had only one.

Repertoires were generated with immunoSEQ multiplex PCR, while TCRdb's copy carries only in-frame clones and drops some. This table has around 57,000 clones, 80% to 90% appearing once. This CDR3 comprises 14 residues. V lost 3 bases and J 0 bases, leaving 9 bases between the germline ends. Per germline, CDR1 GTSNPN and CDR2 SVGIG (reference sequence). Time point in this sample: week 35, safety follow-up. Topical imiquimod accompanied each vaccine dose, which consisted of 300 ug of mutant IDH1 20-mer peptide. Vaccination of patients was performed eight times, in weeks 1, 3, 5, 7, 11, 15, 19 and 23. In every donor, the tumor was a new WHO grade 3 or 4 IDH1-mutant, ATRX-lost astrocytoma. This clone is a singleton in its sample. Antigen specificity is unknown.

The V call is TRBV30, the J call TRBJ2-1; D unresolved. The input for sequencing was PBMCs, taken from a glioma patient whose treatment included an IDH1 peptide vaccine. This TCR came from a man in his thirties or forties with glioma. This chain's CDR3 is CAWRGEFSYNEQFF. As DNA, the CDR3 is TGTGCCTGGAGAGGAGAATTCTCCTACAATGAGCAGTTCTTC.